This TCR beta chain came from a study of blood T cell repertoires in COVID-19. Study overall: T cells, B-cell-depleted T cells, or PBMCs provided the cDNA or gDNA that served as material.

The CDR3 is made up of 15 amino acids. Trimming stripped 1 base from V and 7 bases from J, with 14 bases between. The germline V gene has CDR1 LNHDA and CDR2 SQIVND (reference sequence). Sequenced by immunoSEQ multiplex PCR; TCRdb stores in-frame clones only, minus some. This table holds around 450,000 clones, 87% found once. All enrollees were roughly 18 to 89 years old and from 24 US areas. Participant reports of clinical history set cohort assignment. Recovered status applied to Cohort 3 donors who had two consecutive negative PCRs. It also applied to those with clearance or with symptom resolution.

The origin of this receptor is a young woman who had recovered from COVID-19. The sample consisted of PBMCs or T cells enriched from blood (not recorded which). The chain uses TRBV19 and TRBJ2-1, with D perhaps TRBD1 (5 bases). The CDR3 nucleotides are TGTGCCAGTAGTATAGCAGCCGCAGGGCGTAATGAGCAGTTCTTC. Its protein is CASSIAAAGRNEQFF. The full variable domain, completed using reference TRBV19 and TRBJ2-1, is DGGITQSPKYLFRKEGQNVTLSCEQNLNHDAMYWYRQDPGQGLRLIYYSQIVNDFQKGDIAEGYSVSREKKESFPLTVTSAQKNPTAFYLCASSIAAAGRNEQFFGPGTRLTVL.